A single sample is the source of the 16 T cell receptor beta chains below, sequenced in a study of TIL therapy for anti-PD-1-resistant metastatic lung cancer. Noted time point: pre-treatment sample, taken before nivolumab and TIL therapy. The immunoSEQ assay was v3. Profiled with immunoSEQ multiplex PCR; TCRdb holds only in-frame clones, not every one. Here the sample spans under 65,000 clones, 75% to 85% being singletons. This specimen consisted of blood, obtained at baseline. These TCRs come from a person aged 25-85 years with non-small cell lung cancer.

The chain joins TRBV27 to TRBJ1-1; D gene ambiguous. The CDR3 is 16 residues long. From germline, CDR1 is MNHEY and CDR2 SMNVEV (reference sequence). The germline V and J ends were trimmed by 0 bases and 1 base, with 12 bases remaining between them. The CDR3 here is CASSLSLDTANTEAFF. The CDR3 DNA reads TGTGCCAGCAGTTTATCCCTTGACACTGCGAACACTGAAGCTTTCTTT.

J is TRBJ2-3 and V is TRBV29-1; possibly TRBD2 for D (7 bases). Germline CDR1 is SQVTM and CDR2 is ANQGSEA. With 3 bases removed from V and 3 bases from J, the gap between germline ends came to 10 bases. CDR3 length: 13 residues. CDR3 coding DNA: TGCAGCGTTGAGGCGGGGGCGACAGATACGCAGTATTTT. The encoded protein is CSVEAGATDTQYF.

This chain links TRBV11-3 with TRBJ1-5; D is uncertain. V gave up 3 bases and J gave up 11 bases, with 20 bases separating them. Germline CDR1 is SGHNT and CDR2 is YENEEA. The CDR3 covers 15 residues. CDR3 in DNA: TGTGCCAGCAGCTTCGGCCGGATTAATCTAAGCACCCAGCATTTT. This encodes CASSFGRINLSTQHF. The full variable domain, with the rest looked up from reference TRBV11-3 and TRBJ1-5, is EAGVVQSPRYKIIEKKQPVAFWCNPISGHNTLYWYLQNLGQGPELLIRYENEEAVDDSQLPKDRFSAERLKGVDSTLKIQPAELGDSAVYLCASSFGRINLSTQHFGDGTRLSIL.

This clone was observed a few times. The chain joins TRBV9 to TRBJ2-1; the D gene is possibly TRBD1 (5 bases). CDR1 is SGDLS and CDR2 is YYNGEE in the germline V gene. CDR3 length: 14 amino acids. The ends were cut back, 3 bases at V and 5 bases at J, with 12 bases in the middle. As DNA, the CDR3 is TGTGCCAGCAGCGAGACCCCCAGGGACAATGAGCAGTTCTTC. Translation gives CASSETPRDNEQFF.

This clone occurred once. This rearrangement joins TRBV27 to TRBJ2-3; no reliable D call. This CDR3 is 12 amino acids long. Trimming removed 6 bases at V and 4 bases at J, with 8 bases between. CDR1 is MNHEY and CDR2 is SMNVEV in the germline V gene (reference sequence). The CDR3 loop is CASRTTSDTQYF. The CDR3, as DNA: TGTGCCAGCAGAACAACATCAGATACGCAGTATTTT.

The chain employs TRBV29-1 and TRBJ2-6; D remains unclear. CDR3 size: 13 residues. V was clipped by 7 bases and J by 0 bases, with 7 bases between them. Germline-derived CDR1 and CDR2 are SQVTM and ANQGSEA. The CDR3 DNA reads TGCAGCGGAGCCCTCTCTGGGGCCAACGTCCTGACTTTC. It specifies CSGALSGANVLTF.

This rearrangement joins TRBV6-5 to TRBJ2-7; D is ambiguous. The germline V and J ends were trimmed by 6 bases and 3 bases, with 15 bases remaining between them. The CDR3 totals 14 residues. Germline V gene data show CDR1 as MNHEY and CDR2 as SVGAGI. CDR3 loop: CASSGMLGFYEQYF. CDR3 coding DNA: TGTGCCAGCAGCGGAATGTTGGGTTTCTACGAGCAGTACTTC.

Of note for this clone: This sample also contains other DNA sequences that code for the same CDR3. The chain employs TRBV19 and TRBJ2-3, with D possibly being TRBD1 (5 bases). The V gene's germline CDR1 is LNHDA and CDR2 SQIVND (reference sequence). There are 13 residues in the CDR3. Trimming removed 9 bases from V and 0 bases from J, with 10 bases in between. DNA of the CDR3: TGTGCCAGCAGAACAGGTAGCACAGATACGCAGTATTTT. It translates to CASRTGSTDTQYF.

The V gene is TRBV7-2, the J gene TRBJ2-5; D possibly uses TRBD1 or TRBD2 (5 bases each). Germline CDR1 reads SGHTA; CDR2 reads FQGNSA. V was clipped by 6 bases and J by 2 bases, with 16 bases between them. The CDR3 consists of 15 residues. Here the CDR3 DNA reads TGTGCCAGCAGACGCACAGGAGGAGGACAAGAGACCCAGTACTTC. Protein: CASRRTGGGQETQYF.

The chain combines TRBV7-8 with TRBJ2-5; 9 bases agree with TRBD2. Germline CDR1 reads SGHVS; CDR2 reads FQNEAQ. The length of the CDR3 is 16 residues. With V trimmed by 1 base and J by 4 bases, 7 bases remained unmatched. CDR3 protein: CASSLDGGRAGETQYF. The CDR3 bases are TGTGCCAGCAGCTTAGATGGCGGGAGGGCCGGAGAGACCCAGTACTTC.

The genes are TRBV5-4 and TRBJ2-2, with D perhaps matching TRBD1 or TRBD2 (5 bases each). CDR1 is SGHNT and CDR2 is YYREEE in the germline V gene (reference sequence). V was shortened by 7 bases and J by 0 bases, with 16 bases between the two germline ends. The CDR3 spans 16 residues. The CDR3 coding sequence is TGTGCCAGCCGGAGTCGGGTGGGGGCGAACACCGGGGAGCTGTTTTTT. Translating it yields CASRSRVGANTGELFF.

Comments on this clone: The identical CDR3 is also encoded by other nucleotide sequences in the sample. The chain uses TRBV30 and TRBJ1-5, with D unresolved. Germline CDR1 reads GTSNPN; CDR2 reads SVGIG (reference sequence). This CDR3 is 13 amino acids long. Between the trimmed V and J ends, which lost 5 bases and 1 base, there was a span of 9 bases. CDR3 sequence (DNA): TGTGCCTGGGCGGGAGGGAGCAATCAGCCCCAGCATTTT. This codes for CAWAGGSNQPQHF.

The genes are TRBV9 and TRBJ2-7, with 8 nucleotides matching TRBD1. The ends lost 4 bases at V and 3 bases at J; junction bases unmatched: 9. This CDR3 spans 15 amino acids. Germline V CDR1 and CDR2: SGDLS, YYNGEE. The CDR3 sequence is CASSPRTGTDYEQYF. CDR3 DNA sequence: TGTGCCAGCAGCCCCCGGACAGGGACAGACTACGAGCAGTACTTC.

The chain carries TRBV19 and TRBJ2-5, with D possibly being TRBD1 (8 bases). The V gene's germline CDR1 is LNHDA and CDR2 SQIVND (reference sequence). Trimming took 5 bases from V and 5 from J, leaving 18 bases between them. This CDR3 region has 15 residues. The chain's CDR3 is CASSANRGRGETQYF. The CDR3 nucleotides are TGTGCCAGTAGTGCAAACAGGGGGAGGGGGGAGACCCAGTACTTC. The variable domain in full, with the rest retrieved from reference TRBV19 and TRBJ2-5, is DGGITQSPKYLFRKEGQNVTLSCEQNLNHDAMYWYRQDPGQGLRLIYYSQIVNDFQKGDIAEGYSVSREKKESFPLTVTSAQKNPTAFYLCASSANRGRGETQYFGPGTRLLVL.

The chain recombines TRBV19 with TRBJ2-1, with 12 bases matching TRBD1. Trimming removed 8 bases from V and 8 bases from J; junction bases left unmatched: 7. CDR3 length: 14 residues. Germline V CDR1 and CDR2: LNHDA, SQIVND (reference sequence). The CDR3 DNA reads TGTGCCAGTGAGGGGACAGGGGGCTATTATGAGCAGTTCTTC. This gives the protein CASEGTGGYYEQFF.

The CDR3 DNA reads TGTGCCAGCTCACCCGGGACACCTGGCACAGATACGCAGTATTTT. Translation: CASSPGTPGTDTQYF. V usage is TRBV18 and J usage is TRBJ2-3, with D possibly matching TRBD1 (6 bases). V was clipped by 3 bases and J by 1 base, with 11 bases between them. This CDR3 has 15 residues. Germline CDR1 is KGHSH and CDR2 is LQKENI. The full variable domain, completed using reference TRBV18 and TRBJ2-3, is NAGVMQNPRHLVRRRGQEARLRCSPMKGHSHVYWYRQLPEEGLKFMVYLQKENIIDESGMPKERFSAEFPKEGPSILRIQQVVRGDSAAYFCASSPGTPGTDTQYFGPGTRLTVL.